The clone carrying this T cell receptor (beta chain) was found a few times. The antigen is unknown. Every isolated RNA sample was fully reverse transcribed, so sequencing captured expressed TCRB transcripts. Sequencing used immunoSEQ multiplex PCR; TCRdb keeps in-frame clones, though not all of them. The sample includes almost 250,000 clones, around 14% of them seen just once. This specimen belongs to a study of beta chain features in type 1 diabetes. Study results and limitations: TCRB CDR3s were moderately but significantly shorter in Type 1 diabetes patients in all four CD4+ subsets.

The V gene's germline CDR1 is MNHNY and CDR2 SVGAGI (reference sequence). The V gene lost 8 bases and the J gene lost 3 bases, with 21 bases spanning the gap. The CDR3 length is 16 residues. Sequencing used naive CD4+ T cells from blood. V and J are TRBV6-6 and TRBJ2-3, with D perhaps TRBD2 (7 bases). This receptor was identified in a woman aged 40-49 years in good health. The CDR3 nucleotides are TGTGCCAGCCCACCTAGAGGGGGGGGGCTTACAGATACGCAGTATTTT. Translated: CASPPRGGGLTDTQYF.